These 20 T cell receptor beta chains came from one sample sequenced in a study of T cell changes during pregnancy in multiple sclerosis. Only in-frame clones appear in the TCRdb table, and some are missing; sequencing was by immunoSEQ multiplex PCR. The data show around 51,000 clones, approximately 93% seen once. Sequencing used peripheral blood, obtained in the second trimester of pregnancy. Every receptor here comes from a female donor with multiple sclerosis, enrolled in a pregnancy study.

The V gene is TRBV5-5, the J gene TRBJ2-1; no reliable D call. V shed 0 bases and J shed 5 bases, with 12 bases lying between them. Germline V gene sequence: CDR1 SGHKS, CDR2 YYEKEE (reference sequence). The CDR3 extends over 15 amino acids. For the CDR3, the DNA is TGTGCCAGCAGCTTGGCCCCTAGTGTGAACAATGAGCAGTTCTTC. Protein sequence: CASSLAPSVNNEQFF.

The genes are TRBV19 and TRBJ2-1; the D gene is possibly TRBD2 (6 bases). The germline V gene has CDR1 LNHDA and CDR2 SQIVND (reference sequence). This CDR3 spans 13 amino acids. The ends were cut back, 1 base at V and 9 bases at J, with 10 bases in the middle. The CDR3 is CASSIGLVGEQFF. The DNA of the CDR3 is TGTGCCAGTAGTATAGGACTAGTCGGTGAGCAGTTCTTC.

CDR3 amino acids: CASSSGGASNQPQHF. As DNA, the CDR3 is TGTGCCAGTAGTAGCGGAGGGGCTAGCAATCAGCCCCAGCATTTT. The rearrangement links TRBV19 to TRBJ1-5, with a tentative D call TRBD1 (5 bases). The CDR3 has 15 amino acids. Germline CDR1 and CDR2: LNHDA and SQIVND (reference sequence). Trimming took off 4 bases at V and 0 bases at J, with 10 bases between the two ends.

CDR3 protein: CASRDRATLNTEAFF. In nucleotides, the CDR3 is TGTGCCAGTAGGGACAGGGCAACGCTGAACACTGAAGCTTTCTTT. The gene calls are TRBV19 and TRBJ1-1; 8 nucleotides agree with TRBD1. CDR3 size: 15 residues. V was clipped by 6 bases and J by 0 bases; unmatched bases: 6. Germline CDR1 is LNHDA and CDR2 is SQIVND (reference sequence).

The CDR3 DNA is TGTGCCAGCGGGACAGGGGAAGGATCAAGACTGTTTTTT. Translation gives CASGTGEGSRLFF. The chain is built from TRBV6-1 and TRBJ1-4, with TRBD1 matching 10 bases. The CDR3 totals 13 residues. Per the germline V gene, CDR1 is MNHNS and CDR2 is SASEGT. Trimming at V came to 8 bases and at J to 13 bases, leaving 10 bases not matched to a gene.

The chain has TRBV6-5 and TRBJ1-5, with D maybe TRBD1 (5 bases). V was pared by 6 bases and J by 7 bases, with 13 bases between. The CDR3 runs 13 residues. Germline CDR1 reads MNHEY; CDR2 reads SVGAGI. The CDR3, as DNA: TGTGCCAGCAGGATCAGGGTTGGGCAGCCCCAGCATTTT. It codes for CASRIRVGQPQHF.

The J gene is TRBJ1-2, the V gene TRBV11-2; TRBD1 matches 12 bases. Trimming cost V 4 bases and J 7 bases; bases outside gene matches: 7. The CDR3 is 15 amino acids. The germline V gene has CDR1 SGHAT and CDR2 FQNNGV. CDR3 sequence reads: CASSYRGQGARGYTF. The CDR3 coding sequence is TGTGCCAGCAGCTATAGGGGACAGGGGGCTCGTGGCTACACCTTC.

The CDR3 nucleotides are TGTGCCAGCAGCTTACGGGAGGGCCCGGGAGGGGCCAACGTCCTGACTTTC. Translation: CASSLREGPGGANVLTF. The rearrangement joins TRBV7-8 to TRBJ2-6, with 8 positions matching TRBD2. Germline CDR1 reads SGHVS; CDR2 reads FQNEAQ. The junction had 7 bases not matched to a gene; V was cut back by 2 bases and J by 4 bases. This CDR3 region has 17 residues.

This clone was observed once. The chain links TRBV7-3 to TRBJ1-2; a weak D match, TRBD1 (6 bases). This CDR3 contains 15 residues. V was cut by 5 bases and J by 4 bases, with 17 bases left in between. Germline assignment: CDR1 SGHTA and CDR2 FQGTGA. The CDR3 loop is CASSDRTASVYGYTF. CDR3 in DNA: TGTGCCAGCAGCGACCGGACAGCGTCGGTCTATGGCTACACCTTC.

This chain uses TRBV7-2 with TRBJ1-1; maybe TRBD1 (5 bases). The CDR3 loop spans 13 amino acids. Germline CDR1 and CDR2: SGHTA and FQGNSA. V lost 1 base to trimming and J lost 6 bases, with 9 bases between them. CDR3 in DNA: TGTGCCAGCAGCTTAGGGTCGGGGGCTGAAGCTTTCTTT. Amino acid sequence: CASSLGSGAEAFF.

The J gene is TRBJ2-1, the V gene TRBV5-4; D might be TRBD1 (5 bases). The CDR3 loop spans 17 amino acids. Germline V CDR1 and CDR2: SGHNT, YYREEE (reference sequence). The V and J ends lost 6 bases and 0 bases respectively, with 19 bases between them. CDR3 loop: CASTRAGSARSYNEQFF. DNA for the CDR3: TGTGCCAGCACCCGGGCAGGGTCAGCACGCTCCTACAATGAGCAGTTCTTC.

The chain is built from TRBV9 and TRBJ2-7; weak D call: TRBD2 (5 bases). The germline CDR1 and CDR2 sequences are SGDLS and YYNGEE. The CDR3 runs to 13 residues. The V end was cut by 4 bases, the J end by 7 bases, with 15 bases between. This CDR3 is CASSTSSGLEQYF. For the CDR3, the DNA is TGTGCCAGCAGCACCAGTTCGGGGTTAGAGCAGTACTTC. Full variable domain (remainder filled in from reference TRBV9 and TRBJ2-7): DSGVTQTPKHLITATGQRVTLRCSPRSGDLSVYWYQQSLDQGLQFLIQYYNGEERAKGNILERFSAQQFPDLHSELNLSSLELGDSALYFCASSTSSGLEQYFGPGTRLTVT.

V gene TRBV9 combines with J gene TRBJ2-3; 7 bases agree with TRBD1. Unmatched junction bases numbered 9, after V lost 0 bases and J lost 5 bases. The germline V gene has CDR1 SGDLS and CDR2 YYNGEE. This CDR3 comprises 16 residues. In DNA, the CDR3 is TGTGCCAGCAGCGTAGCTACTGGGACAGTAGGAGATACGCAGTATTTT. It translates to CASSVATGTVGDTQYF.

The chain uses TRBV7-6 and TRBJ2-5, with no clear D. This CDR3 spans 13 amino acids. V was shortened by 3 bases and J by 5 bases, with 10 bases between the two germline ends. Germline V gene sequence: CDR1 SGHVS, CDR2 FNYEAQ. Here the CDR3 reads CASSFGFRETQYF. The CDR3 region has the DNA TGTGCCAGCAGCTTTGGGTTCAGGGAGACCCAGTACTTC.

J is TRBJ2-7 and V is TRBV7-9, with D tentatively TRBD2 (5 bases). This CDR3 is 13 amino acids long. CDR1 and CDR2 (germline): SEHNR, FQNEAQ (reference sequence). V was pared by 5 bases and J by 7 bases, with 15 bases between. The CDR3 sequence: CASSPVSSGEQYF. The CDR3 DNA reads TGTGCCAGCAGCCCCGTCTCTTCGGGAGAGCAGTACTTC. The full variable domain, in which reference TRBV7-9 and TRBJ2-7 provide the parts outside the CDR3, is DTGVSQNPRHKITKRGQNVTFRCDPISEHNRLYWYRQTLGQGPEFLTYFQNEAQLEKSRLLSDRFSAERPKGSFSTLEIQRTEQGDSAMYLCASSPVSSGEQYFGPGTRLTVT.

The chain has TRBV7-9 and TRBJ2-1; 13 bases are shared with TRBD2. Germline lookup yields CDR1 SEHNR and CDR2 FQNEAQ (reference sequence). This CDR3 has 17 amino acids. Unmatched junction bases numbered 12, after V lost 6 bases and J lost 7 bases. The CDR3 protein is CASSSGLAGAFWNEQFF. The CDR3 bases are TGTGCCAGCAGTTCCGGACTAGCGGGAGCTTTTTGGAATGAGCAGTTCTTC. The full variable domain, rest sourced from reference TRBV7-9 and TRBJ2-1, is DTGVSQNPRHKITKRGQNVTFRCDPISEHNRLYWYRQTLGQGPEFLTYFQNEAQLEKSRLLSDRFSAERPKGSFSTLEIQRTEQGDSAMYLCASSSGLAGAFWNEQFFGPGTRLTVL.

This chain links TRBV7-9 with TRBJ2-3; 8 nucleotides line up with TRBD1. CDR1 is SEHNR, CDR2 FQNEAQ, per germline (reference sequence). Trimming at V came to 6 bases and at J to 4 bases, leaving 9 bases not matched to a gene. This CDR3 region has 15 residues. In nucleotides, the CDR3 is TGTGCCAGCAGATCGAACAGGGGGTATCCAGATACGCAGTATTTT. As protein: CASRSNRGYPDTQYF.

The chain is built from TRBV28 and TRBJ2-1, with no clear D. V lost 3 bases and J lost 4, with 7 bases in between. CDR3 length: 13 amino acids. From germline, CDR1 is MDHEN and CDR2 SYDVKM. The CDR3 is CASSLGSYNEQFF. Here the CDR3 DNA reads TGTGCCAGCAGTTTGGGCTCGTACAATGAGCAGTTCTTC.

The chain carries TRBV4-2 and TRBJ2-2, with 12 bases aligning to TRBD2. The junction had 14 bases not matched to a gene; V was cut back by 3 bases and J by 3 bases. Germline CDR1 LGHNA, CDR2 YNFKEQ. This CDR3 has 20 amino acids. CDR3 nucleotide sequence: TGTGCCAGCAGCCAGGATTTAGGGAGACTAGCGGGAGAGTACACCGGGGAGCTGTTTTTT. It translates to CASSQDLGRLAGEYTGELFF.

The chain joins TRBV7-3 to TRBJ2-3; 8 bases fit TRBD2. Looked up from germline, CDR1 is SGHTA and CDR2 is FQGTGA. Trimming took 5 bases from V and 5 from J; bases not matched to a gene: 12. CDR3 length equals 16 residues. In DNA form, the CDR3 reads TGTGCCAGCAGCCCGGGACTAGTTGTTCCGGGAGATACGCAGTATTTT. Translating it yields CASSPGLVVPGDTQYF.